A single sample gave rise to the 12 T cell receptor beta chains below, sequenced in a study of shared clonotypes between healthy human individuals. Some clones are missing from TCRdb's copy, which holds only in-frame ones; the method was immunoSEQ multiplex PCR. The profile shows millions of clones, roughly 91% of them singletons. In the naive CD8 group, cells lacked CD45RO and were positively selected for CCR7, so terminally differentiated effector memory CD45RA+ cells were left out. The sequencing input was naive CD8+ T cells from PBMCs. Source of these receptors: a man younger than 35 in good health. Some clones in this sample may be carry-over from other donors' samples.

The rearrangement links TRBV18 to TRBJ2-1; D gene ambiguous. Germline V gives CDR1 KGHSH, CDR2 LQKENI. The CDR3 has 13 residues. V lost 6 bases to trimming and J lost 6 bases, with 12 bases between them. This chain's CDR3 is CASSPGSGNEQFF. DNA of the CDR3: TGTGCCAGCTCCCCCGGATCTGGCAATGAGCAGTTCTTC. The variable domain in full, completed from reference TRBV18 and TRBJ2-1, reads NAGVMQNPRHLVRRRGQEARLRCSPMKGHSHVYWYRQLPEEGLKFMVYLQKENIIDESGMPKERFSAEFPKEGPSILRIQQVVRGDSAAYFCASSPGSGNEQFFGPGTRLTVL.

The chain is built from TRBV7-2 and TRBJ2-7; perhaps TRBD2 as D (6 bases). The V end was cut by 4 bases, the J end by 4 bases, with 17 bases between. Germline loops: CDR1 SGHTA, CDR2 FQGNSA. The CDR3 length is 15 residues. In DNA, the CDR3 is TGTGCCAGCAGCTCATATACCGGGAGCCTTTACGAGCAGTACTTC. Its protein is CASSSYTGSLYEQYF.

The rearrangement links TRBV27 to TRBJ2-2; D unclear. Trimming removed 4 bases from V and 3 bases from J, with 15 bases in between. Per the germline V gene, CDR1 is MNHEY and CDR2 is SMNVEV (reference sequence). CDR3 length: 16 amino acids. The CDR3 region is CASSSPLERHTGELFF. CDR3 in DNA: TGTGCCAGCAGTTCCCCCCTAGAACGGCACACCGGGGAGCTGTTTTTT.

The chain employs TRBV6-6 and TRBJ2-7, with 7 nucleotides matching TRBD1. The CDR3 has 13 amino acids. CDR1 and CDR2 (germline): MNHNY, SVGAGI (reference sequence). The V and J ends lost 6 bases and 4 bases, in that order; junction bases with no gene match: 6. CDR3 DNA: TGTGCCAGCAGACCGGGACAGAGGTACGAGCAGTACTTC. The encoded protein is CASRPGQRYEQYF.

The V and J genes are TRBV7-8 and TRBJ2-1; 9 nucleotides line up with TRBD1. Germline loops: CDR1 SGHVS, CDR2 FQNEAQ. V trimming: 5 bases; J trimming: 8 bases; junction bases outside the gene matches: 13. The CDR3 is 16 residues long. As DNA, the CDR3 is TGTGCCAGCAGCGCATTTCCGGGACAGGGTGGCTATGAGCAGTTCTTC. Translated: CASSAFPGQGGYEQFF. The entire variable domain, with the rest obtained from reference TRBV7-8 and TRBJ2-1, is as follows: GAGVSQSPRYKVAKRGQDVALRCDPISGHVSLFWYQQALGQGPEFLTYFQNEAQLDKSGLPSDRFFAERPEGSVSTLKIQRTQQEDSAVYLCASSAFPGQGGYEQFFGPGTRLTVL.

The CDR3 DNA follows: TGTGCCAGCAGCTCATTGGACAGGGGAATTTTCGAGACCCAGTACTTC. It specifies CASSSLDRGIFETQYF. V is TRBV11-2 and J is TRBJ2-5, with 9 bases that match TRBD1. This CDR3 is built from 16 residues. CDR1 and CDR2 (germline): SGHAT, FQNNGV. V was pared by 4 bases and J by 5 bases, with 11 bases of the junction left unmatched.

A few counts support this clone. This chain links TRBV6-5 with TRBJ1-4, with D tentatively TRBD1 (6 bases). The V end was cut by 6 bases, the J end by 3 bases, with 11 bases between. CDR1 is MNHEY, CDR2 SVGAGI, per germline. The length of the CDR3 is 14 residues. CDR3 sequence (DNA): TGTGCCAGCAGCCCAGGGGTGCCTAATGAAAAACTGTTTTTT. It specifies CASSPGVPNEKLFF.

This clone was seen a single time. The genes are TRBV4-3 and TRBJ2-7, with D hard to call. This CDR3 is 17 amino acids long. The V gene's germline CDR1 is LGHNA and CDR2 YSLEER. V was trimmed by 3 bases and J by 3 bases, leaving 21 bases between them. The DNA of the CDR3 is TGCGCCAGCAGCCAGGATCTTTTAGGCGGATTGAACTACGAGCAGTACTTC. Encoded protein: CASSQDLLGGLNYEQYF.

This chain connects TRBV29-1 to TRBJ2-1; perhaps TRBD2 as D (7 bases). Germline V gives CDR1 SQVTM, CDR2 ANQGSEA. The ends were cut back, 7 bases at V and 5 bases at J, with 12 bases in the middle. The CDR3 has 12 amino acids. The CDR3 sequence is CSGAGAHNEQFF. For the CDR3, the DNA is TGCAGCGGGGCGGGGGCTCACAATGAGCAGTTCTTC.

The genes are TRBV18 and TRBJ2-3; 9 bases are a match to TRBD1. V gave up 6 bases and J gave up 1 base; unmatched junction bases: 8. Germline loops: CDR1 KGHSH, CDR2 LQKENI. This CDR3 has 16 amino acids. CDR3 residues: CASSLNRGLGTDTQYF. In DNA, the CDR3 is TGTGCCAGCTCCCTTAACAGGGGGCTGGGCACAGATACGCAGTATTTT. The entire variable domain, with the rest obtained from reference TRBV18 and TRBJ2-3, is as follows: NAGVMQNPRHLVRRRGQEARLRCSPMKGHSHVYWYRQLPEEGLKFMVYLQKENIIDESGMPKERFSAEFPKEGPSILRIQQVVRGDSAAYFCASSLNRGLGTDTQYFGPGTRLTVL.

This clone occurred once. The V gene is TRBV7-9, the J gene TRBJ1-1, with a tentative D call TRBD1 (5 bases). The CDR3 contains 17 residues. V was pared by 5 bases and J by 0 bases, with 19 bases between. Per the germline V gene, CDR1 is SEHNR and CDR2 is FQNEAQ (reference sequence). CDR3 nucleotides: TGTGCCAGCAGCGCTCCCCAGGGAGGGAGCCTGAACACTGAAGCTTTCTTT. Translating it yields CASSAPQGGSLNTEAFF.

This rearrangement joins TRBV4-1 to TRBJ2-5; D is unresolved. With 8 bases removed from V and 2 bases from J, the gap between germline ends came to 12 bases. The CDR3 sequence is 13 residues long. CDR1 is MGHRA and CDR2 is YSYEKL in the germline V gene. The CDR3 loop reads CASRRALQETQYF. CDR3 bases: TGCGCCAGCCGCCGGGCACTTCAAGAGACCCAGTACTTC.